This TCR beta chain was identified in a study of T cells in tuberculosis. Clones were read by immunoSEQ multiplex PCR, and TCRdb kept only the in-frame ones, dropping some. Among around 35,000 clones, around 93% were seen once, and the ten largest hold 9.5% to 13%. CDR1 and CDR2 from the germline V gene are LNHDA and SQIVND (reference sequence). V lost 3 bases and J lost 4, with 15 bases in between. The CDR3 runs 15 residues. On average around 95,000 T cells per donor were immunosequenced. The source of this sequence is a donor between 10 and 35 years old with latent tuberculosis or without tuberculosis infection. Some clones in this sample may be carry-over from other donors' samples. The chain joins TRBV19 to TRBJ1-2; D remains ambiguous. The sequenced sample was PBMCs. In DNA, the CDR3 is TGTGCCAGTAGTATCATGACTACGTCGGGCTATGGCTACACCTTC. Translating it yields CASSIMTTSGYGYTF.